This TCR beta chain was sequenced for a study of OX40 agonist ivuxolimab in advanced cancers. General study results and limits: Some of the nonresponding patients also showed low levels of normalized T-cell clonal expansion. Averaged across samples, CD8+ T cells carried more expanded clones than CD4+ did. Researchers did not establish what antigens the expanded peripheral T cells target.

About this clone itself: What it binds is unknown.

Assay: immunoSEQ multiplex PCR; the TCRdb copy retains only in-frame clones and omits some. The table has around 80,000 clones, roughly 87% seen once. The sample was CD4+ or CD8+ T cells sorted from blood, taken in a trial of the OX40 agonist ivuxolimab. The TCR originated in an adult with an advanced solid tumor such as melanoma, head and neck, liver or kidney cancer.

The CDR3 sequence: CATSLRQGGNSPLHF. The CDR3, as DNA: TGTGCCACCAGCCTGCGACAGGGGGGAAATTCACCCCTCCACTTT. The V call is TRBV15, the J call TRBJ1-6; the match to TRBD1 covers 9 bases. The length of the CDR3 is 15 residues. V trimming: 5 bases; J trimming: 7 bases; junction bases outside the gene matches: 6. The V gene's germline CDR1 is LNHNV and CDR2 YYDKDF (reference sequence).